The 23 T cell receptor beta chains presented below share a single source sample, sequenced in a study of patients and donors after allogeneic stem cell transplantation. TCRdb passed the RT-PCR reads through MiXCR, listing each CDR3 protein once. The sample lists about 87,000 distinct CDR3 sequences; 5% were seen once. The sequenced sample consisted of blood, either unsorted or a sorted T cell fraction (not recorded which). These receptors were taken from a human donor who was either an allogeneic HSCT recipient or a stem cell or donor lymphocyte infusion donor (not recorded which). It is not recorded whose cells these are; they may come from a transplant donor.

This clonotype was seen at least ten times. One junction end disagrees with the germline gene, perhaps due to a read error. The V gene is TRBV28, the J gene TRBJ2-7; 9 nucleotides agree with TRBD1. CDR3 length equals 15 residues. Germline assignment: CDR1 MDHEN and CDR2 SYDVKM. DNA for the CDR3: TGTGCCAGCAGCCCCCCGGGACAGGGATTCTTCGTTTCCGGATTC. It is translated as CASSPPGQGFFVSGF.

In this sample, this clonotype turned up a few times. This sequence joins TRBV6-2 or TRBV6-3 and TRBJ1-4, with 10 bases fitting TRBD1. This CDR3 is 14 amino acids long. The junction had 4 bases not matched to a gene; V was cut back by 6 bases and J by 6 bases. The germline gives CDR1 MNHEY, CDR2 SVGEGT. CDR3 DNA: TGTGCCAGCAGGCGAGGGACAGGGGATGAAAAACTGTTTTTT. Protein sequence: CASRRGTGDEKLFF.

There are many counts of this clonotype. This chain connects TRBV19 to TRBJ2-3; 7 bases fit TRBD1. CDR1 LNHDA and CDR2 SQIVND come from the germline V gene (reference sequence). The CDR3 totals 19 residues. Losses at the gene ends were 3 bases for V and 3 bases for J; bases not matched to a gene: 18. CDR3 nucleotides: TGTGCCAGTAGTATCAGGGTCGGGACAGTAAGCTCCGGTACAGATACGCAGTATTTT. Residues: CASSIRVGTVSSGTDTQYF.

This clonotype showed up many times. This chain joins TRBV5-1 and TRBJ1-2; D remains ambiguous. With 7 bases removed from V and 0 bases from J, the gap between germline ends came to 10 bases. This CDR3 comprises 13 residues. The germline gives CDR1 SGHRS, CDR2 YFSETQ. The DNA of the CDR3 is TGCGCCAGCCGCACTGGCCCTAACTATGGCTACACCTTC. Translating it yields CASRTGPNYGYTF.

This clonotype was observed at least ten times. The gene calls are TRBV7-8 and TRBJ2-4; 7 nucleotides align to TRBD1. This CDR3 contains 16 residues. V lost 1 base, J lost 2 bases, and 5 bases stayed unmatched. Germline V CDR1 and CDR2: SGHVS, FQNEAQ. Here the CDR3 reads CASSLGYRGTKNIQYF. The CDR3 DNA reads TGTGCCAGCAGCTTAGGATACAGGGGTACCAAAAACATTCAGTACTTC.

This clonotype appeared a few times. This sequence joins TRBV5-5 and TRBJ2-5, with D perhaps TRBD1 (5 bases). This CDR3 region has 15 residues. Trimming took off 0 bases at V and 3 bases at J, with 12 bases between the two ends. Germline-derived CDR1 and CDR2 are SGHKS and YYEKEE (reference sequence). CDR3 in DNA: TGTGCCAGCAGCTTGGGGACACTCCAGAAAGAGACCCAGTACTTC. It encodes CASSLGTLQKETQYF.

This clonotype came up many times. This chain links TRBV28 with TRBJ2-3; 10 bases line up with TRBD2. Germline V lookup: CDR1 MDHEN, CDR2 SYDVKM. The CDR3 extends over 16 amino acids. V shed 4 bases and J 1 base; nucleotides not matched to a gene: 5. This chain's CDR3 is CASSWTSGSRTDTQYF. Here the CDR3 DNA reads TGTGCCAGCAGTTGGACTAGCGGATCTCGCACAGATACGCAGTATTTT.

This clonotype was counted many times. The rearrangement links TRBV7-2 to TRBJ2-5; D might be TRBD2 (6 bases). The germline V gene encodes CDR1 SGHTA and CDR2 FQGNSA. The germline V and J ends were trimmed by 2 bases and 2 bases, with 9 bases remaining between them. CDR3 size: 14 residues. This CDR3 reads CASSLILAQETQYF. In nucleotides, the CDR3 is TGTGCCAGCAGCTTAATTCTAGCGCAAGAGACCCAGTACTTC. The whole variable domain, filled in from reference TRBV7-2 and TRBJ2-5, reads GAGVSQSPSNKVTEKGKDVELRCDPISGHTALYWYRQSLGQGLEFLIYFQGNSAPDKSGLPSDRFSAERTGGSVSTLTIQRTQQEDSAVYLCASSLILAQETQYFGPGTRLLVL.

This clonotype was seen repeatedly, ten times or more. The rearrangement joins TRBV2 to TRBJ2-1, with 10 bases identical to TRBD2. V lost 6 bases to trimming and J lost 4 bases; unmatched junction nucleotides: 6. The CDR3 consists of 15 residues. Germline assignment: CDR1 SNHLY and CDR2 FYNNEI. The CDR3 sequence: CASRRTSGPYNEQFF. CDR3 DNA sequence: TGTGCCAGCAGGAGGACTAGCGGCCCGTACAATGAGCAGTTCTTC.

This clonotype was counted a few times. V is TRBV6-1 and J is TRBJ2-1; 13 positions agree with TRBD2. The CDR3 contains 15 residues. Unmatched junction bases numbered 3, after V lost 6 bases and J lost 4 bases. Germline V gives CDR1 MNHNS, CDR2 SASEGT. CDR3 residues: CASRQGLAGYNEQFF. The CDR3 nucleotides are TGTGCCAGCAGACAGGGACTAGCGGGGTACAATGAGCAGTTCTTC.

The chain couples TRBV20-1 to TRBJ2-5; TRBD2 matches at 11 bases. The V gene's germline CDR1 is DFQATT and CDR2 SNEGSKA (reference sequence). With 3 bases clipped from V and 1 base from J, the junction kept 1 base outside the gene matches. The CDR3 length is 14 residues. The CDR3 region is CSASSGGAQETQYF. The DNA for the CDR3 is TGCAGTGCTAGTAGCGGGGGGGCCCAAGAGACCCAGTACTTC.

This clonotype came up many times. The rearrangement links TRBV20-1 to TRBJ2-7; the D call may be TRBD1 or TRBD2 (6 bases each). Germline V gene sequence: CDR1 DFQATT, CDR2 SNEGSKA (reference sequence). Trimming shortened V by 1 base and J by 5 bases, and 21 bases separated the two germline ends. This CDR3 contains 16 residues. The CDR3 is CSARVRRGVISNEQYF. CDR3 nucleotide sequence: TGCAGTGCTAGAGTGAGGAGGGGGGTAATAAGCAACGAGCAGTACTTC.

This clonotype was recorded at least ten times. This chain links TRBV30 with TRBJ2-3, with 13 bases lining up with TRBD2. Germline loops: CDR1 GTSNPN, CDR2 SVGIG (reference sequence). The CDR3 covers 14 residues. The J segment lost 7 bases and the V segment lost 4 bases, leaving 5 bases of the junction unmatched. The CDR3 is CAWTLAGGPNTQYF. The CDR3 nucleotides read TGTGCCTGGACACTAGCGGGAGGGCCAAATACGCAGTATTTT.

Only a few counts were recorded for this clonotype. The genes are TRBV14 and TRBJ2-7; a possible D gene is TRBD2 (5 bases). Trimming shortened V by 0 bases and J by 7 bases, and 10 bases separated the two germline ends. The CDR3 runs 13 residues. Germline V gene data show CDR1 as SGHDN and CDR2 as FVKESK. CDR3 amino acids: CASSQDAEGEQYF. CDR3 in DNA: TGTGCCAGCAGCCAAGACGCTGAGGGAGAGCAGTACTTC. Using reference TRBV14 and TRBJ2-7 for the parts outside the CDR3, the full variable domain is EAGVTQFPSHSVIEKGQTVTLRCDPISGHDNLYWYRRVMGKEIKFLLHFVKESKQDESGMPNNRFLAERTGGTYSTLKVQPAELEDSGVYFCASSQDAEGEQYFGPGTRLTVT.

This clonotype was seen a few times. The rearrangement uses TRBV2 and TRBJ1-5, with TRBD1 matching over 9 bases. CDR1 is SNHLY, CDR2 FYNNEI, per germline. The CDR3 contains 14 residues. The V segment lost 6 bases and the J segment 6 bases; nucleotides outside the gene matches: 6. The CDR3 region is CASSRDRAVQPQHF. DNA for the CDR3: TGTGCCAGCAGCCGGGACAGGGCGGTTCAGCCCCAGCATTTT.

At least ten counts were recorded for this clonotype. This chain connects TRBV20-1 to TRBJ1-3, with D tentatively TRBD1 (6 bases). This CDR3 has 14 amino acids. The V end was cut by 3 bases, the J end by 8 bases, with 17 bases between. Looked up from germline, CDR1 is DFQATT and CDR2 is SNEGSKA (reference sequence). The DNA of the CDR3 is TGCAGTGCTAGGGGGGCGGGGAATAGGGACACCATATATTTT. Translated, it gives CSARGAGNRDTIYF.

Judged by abundance, this clonotype is medium-sized. The rearrangement joins TRBV5-6 to TRBJ1-2; D perhaps matches TRBD1 (6 bases). Trimming pared 1 base from V and 7 bases from J, leaving 14 bases between. The CDR3 has 14 residues. Germline CDR1 SGHDT, CDR2 YYEEEE. CDR3 in DNA: TGTGCCAGCAGCTTGACAGGGAAAGTTCGTGGCTACACCTTC. This gives the protein CASSLTGKVRGYTF.

This clonotype was seen repeatedly, ten times or more. The rearrangement joins TRBV20-1 to TRBJ2-1, with D perhaps TRBD2 (5 bases). V lost 5 bases, J lost 2 bases, and 16 bases lay in between. The CDR3 contains 15 residues. The germline V gene has CDR1 DFQATT and CDR2 SNEGSKA (reference sequence). The CDR3 DNA sequence: TGCAGTGCTGCGCCCAGGACTTACGCCTACAATGAGCAGTTCTTC. It is translated as CSAAPRTYAYNEQFF.

Many counts were recorded for this clonotype. The chain is built from TRBV20-1 and TRBJ2-7; D ambiguous. Germline V gene lookup returns CDR1 DFQATT and CDR2 SNEGSKA (reference sequence). Trimming pared 5 bases from V and 3 bases from J, leaving 20 bases between. The CDR3 length is 15 residues. This CDR3 is CSAAPLRSGDYEQYF. CDR3 DNA sequence: TGCAGTGCTGCCCCACTCAGGTCGGGTGACTACGAGCAGTACTTC.

This clonotype appeared many times. This chain links TRBV10-3 with TRBJ1-5, with D perhaps TRBD1 (6 bases). The CDR3 contains 14 residues. V shed 10 bases and J shed 1 base, with 14 bases lying between them. From germline, CDR1 is ENHRY and CDR2 SYGVKD. The CDR3 bases are TGTGCCACTGTACAGGGACTAAGCAATCAGCCCCAGCATTTT. It is translated as CATVQGLSNQPQHF.

This clonotype was seen repeatedly, ten times or more. The chain joins TRBV7-2 to TRBJ2-5; possible D gene TRBD1, 6 bases. With 5 bases removed from V and 4 bases from J, the gap between germline ends came to 11 bases. Germline V CDR1 and CDR2: SGHTA, FQGNSA. This CDR3 has 13 amino acids. DNA of the CDR3: TGTGCCAGCAGCCGTGGGGGCGGAGAGACCCAGTACTTC. Its translation is CASSRGGGETQYF.

Sample share makes this clonotype medium-sized. CDR3 in DNA: TGTGCCAGCAGCTTAGAGGCAGGGGGTAACACTGAAGCTTTCTTT. It yields the protein CASSLEAGGNTEAFF. J is TRBJ1-1 and V is TRBV11-2; TRBD1 matches 7 bases. J lost 2 bases, V lost 0 bases, and 3 bases had no gene match. This CDR3 has 15 amino acids. CDR1 and CDR2 from the germline V gene are SGHAT and FQNNGV. The full variable domain, rest sourced from reference TRBV11-2 and TRBJ1-1, is EAGVAQSPRYKIIEKRQSVAFWCNPISGHATLYWYQQILGQGPKLLIQFQNNGVVDDSQLPKDRFSAERLKGVDSTLKIQPAKLEDSAVYLCASSLEAGGNTEAFFGQGTRLTVV.

This clonotype was counted at least ten times. V usage is TRBV27 and J usage is TRBJ1-6; the D is unclear. The germline V and J ends were trimmed by 3 bases and 7 bases, with 4 bases remaining between them. This CDR3 contains 12 residues. Germline CDR1 reads MNHEY; CDR2 reads SMNVEV (reference sequence). The CDR3 is CASSFANSPLHF. The CDR3 DNA reads as TGTGCCAGCAGTTTCGCCAATTCACCCCTCCACTTT.